The sequence of this T cell receptor beta chain was determined in a study of blood T cell repertoires in COVID-19. In the original workflow: Using reference gene primer amplification, nucleated cell counts were estimated. Method: immunoSEQ multiplex PCR; TCRdb's copy keeps in-frame clones and lacks some. The D gene and trimming were derived from the DNA, and the V and J assignments and clone size from that table. The sample includes a few hundred thousand clones, approximately 90% of them seen just once. The length of the CDR3 is 14 residues. Germline CDR1 is LNHDA and CDR2 is SQIVND (reference sequence). Trimming cost V 5 bases and J 3 bases, with 13 bases left between them. Participants were aged about 18 to 89 years from more than 20 US areas.

The origin of this receptor is a woman in her late teens or twenties who had recovered from COVID-19. Sequenced material: PBMCs or T cells enriched from blood (not recorded which). The chain is built from TRBV19 and TRBJ1-1, with unresolved D. The CDR3 sequence is CASSLEGLYTEAFF. The CDR3, as DNA: TGTGCCAGTAGTCTCGAGGGTCTCTACACTGAAGCTTTCTTT.